The entry that follows covers one T cell receptor (beta chain) sequence. Germline-derived CDR1 and CDR2 are SGDLS and YYNGEE. V lost 1 base to trimming and J lost 4 bases; unmatched junction nucleotides: 2. CDR3 length equals 15 residues. This record comes from a study of blood T cell repertoires in COVID-19. Looking at the study overall: Material from acute and convalescent COVID-19 was sourced from the United States, Italy and Spain. The analysed material was cDNA or gDNA that came from T cells, B-cell-depleted T cells, or PBMCs.

Original methodology: Amplified reference gene primers provided the basis for estimating nucleated cell counts. The repertoire was sequenced with immunoSEQ multiplex PCR; TCRdb's copy has only in-frame clones and lacks some. V, J and clone size were drawn from that table, and D and trimming were deduced from the DNA. This sample has some 270,000 clones, with around 88% found just once. This chain joins TRBV9 and TRBJ2-3; 11 bases fit TRBD2. This TCR was sampled from a man younger than 45 with acute or convalescent COVID-19. The sequenced sample consisted of peripheral blood. Written as DNA, the CDR3 is TGTGCCAGCAGCGTACTAGCGGGGGGCCCAGATACGCAGTATTTT. Protein: CASSVLAGGPDTQYF.